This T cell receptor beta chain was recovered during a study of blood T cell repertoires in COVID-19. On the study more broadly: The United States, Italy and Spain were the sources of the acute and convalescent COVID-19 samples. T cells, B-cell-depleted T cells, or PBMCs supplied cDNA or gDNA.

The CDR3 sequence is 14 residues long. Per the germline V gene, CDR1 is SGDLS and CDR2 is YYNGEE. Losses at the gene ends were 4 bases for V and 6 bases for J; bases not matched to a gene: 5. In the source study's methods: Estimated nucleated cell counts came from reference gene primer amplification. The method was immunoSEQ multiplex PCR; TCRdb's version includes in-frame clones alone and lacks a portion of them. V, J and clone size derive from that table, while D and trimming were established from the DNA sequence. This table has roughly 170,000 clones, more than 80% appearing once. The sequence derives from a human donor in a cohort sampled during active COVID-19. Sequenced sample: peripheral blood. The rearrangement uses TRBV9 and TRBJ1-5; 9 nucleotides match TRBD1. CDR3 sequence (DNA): TGTGCCAGCAGCTACACAGGGGGCGGTCAGCCCCAGCATTTT. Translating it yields CASSYTGGGQPQHF.